This T cell receptor (beta chain) was documented in a study of early T cells in non-severe SARS-CoV-2 infection. Study details: Unsorted whole blood bulk RNA was sequenced, with unpaired chains.

CDR3 length equals 19 residues. After removal of 3 bases from V and 1 base from J, the junction contained 11 bases not matched to a gene. Germline assignment: CDR1 LGHDT and CDR2 YNNKEL (reference sequence). Individual cDNA molecules received unique molecular identifiers. MiXCR was run by TCRdb on the 5' RACE reads, yielding one entry per CDR3 protein. The sample holds about 70,000 distinct CDR3 sequences, approximately 5% seen once. The source was whole blood, collected at baseline. The rearrangement joins TRBV3-1 to TRBJ2-6, with 8 bases lining up with TRBD2. The origin of this receptor is an adult who was a healthcare worker with PCR-confirmed SARS-CoV-2 infection or an uninfected control (not recorded which). Here the CDR3 reads CASSHGGDGRGSGANVLTF. CDR3 in DNA: TGTGCCAGCAGCCACGGGGGGGACGGCCGCGGATCTGGGGCCAACGTCCTGACTTTC.